This passage covers 2 T cell receptor beta chains from one sample sequenced in a study of shared clonotypes between healthy human individuals. Assay used: immunoSEQ multiplex PCR; TCRdb lists only in-frame clones, some missing. The repertoire holds some 2,400,000 clones, with approximately 95% as singletons. The sequencing input was naive CD4+ T cells sorted from blood. Subset noted: CD45RA+ positively selected. The receptors here all came from a man between 18 and 29 years old in good health.

This clone came up once. The chain carries TRBV29-1 and TRBJ2-7; 11 nucleotides match TRBD1. The CDR3 is 12 residues long. In germline, CDR1 is SQVTM, CDR2 ANQGSEA. Losses at the gene ends were 8 bases for V and 6 bases for J; bases not matched to a gene: 6. The CDR3 DNA reads TGCAGCACTGACGGACAGGGGGCCGAGCAGTACTTC. Protein product: CSTDGQGAEQYF.

This clone was picked up one time. This same CDR3 is encoded by further DNA sequences in the sample. V usage is TRBV2 and J usage is TRBJ2-5, with TRBD2 matching over 12 bases. CDR1 is SNHLY, CDR2 FYNNEI, per germline. This CDR3 has 14 residues. V trimming: 4 bases; J trimming: 5 bases; junction bases outside the gene matches: 2. The CDR3 protein is CASSGGLAGETQYF. The CDR3 DNA reads TGTGCCAGCAGTGGGGGACTAGCGGGCGAGACCCAGTACTTC.